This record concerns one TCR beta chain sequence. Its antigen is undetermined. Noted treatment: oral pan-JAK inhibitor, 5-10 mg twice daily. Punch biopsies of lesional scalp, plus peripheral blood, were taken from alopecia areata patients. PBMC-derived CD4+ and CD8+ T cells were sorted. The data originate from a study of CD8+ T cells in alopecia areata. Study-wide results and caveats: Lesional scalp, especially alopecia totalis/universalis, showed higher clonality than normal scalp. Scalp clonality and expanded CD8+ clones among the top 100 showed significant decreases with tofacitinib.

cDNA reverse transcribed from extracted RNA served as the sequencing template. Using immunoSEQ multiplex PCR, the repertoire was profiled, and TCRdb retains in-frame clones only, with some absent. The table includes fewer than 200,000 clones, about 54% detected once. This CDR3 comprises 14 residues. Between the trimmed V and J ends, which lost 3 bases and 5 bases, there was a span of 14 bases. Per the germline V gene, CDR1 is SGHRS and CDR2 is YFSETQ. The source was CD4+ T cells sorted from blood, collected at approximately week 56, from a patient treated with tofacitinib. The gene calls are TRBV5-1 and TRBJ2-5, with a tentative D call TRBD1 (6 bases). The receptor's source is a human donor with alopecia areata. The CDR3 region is CASSWRTQGETQYF. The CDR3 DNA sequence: TGCGCCAGCAGCTGGCGAACTCAGGGGGAGACCCAGTACTTC.